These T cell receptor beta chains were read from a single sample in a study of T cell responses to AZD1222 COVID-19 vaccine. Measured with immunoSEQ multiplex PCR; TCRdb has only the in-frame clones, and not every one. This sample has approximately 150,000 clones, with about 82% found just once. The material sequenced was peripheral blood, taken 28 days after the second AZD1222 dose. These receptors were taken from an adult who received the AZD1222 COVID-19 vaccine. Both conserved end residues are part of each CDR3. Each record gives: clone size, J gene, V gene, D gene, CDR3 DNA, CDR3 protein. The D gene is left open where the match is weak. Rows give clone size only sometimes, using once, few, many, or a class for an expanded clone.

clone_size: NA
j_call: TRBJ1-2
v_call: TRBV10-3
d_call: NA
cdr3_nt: TGTGCCATCAGGGGGGGCAGTGTTAGTGACTCCTATGGCTACACCTTC
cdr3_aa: CAIRGGSVSDSYGYTF

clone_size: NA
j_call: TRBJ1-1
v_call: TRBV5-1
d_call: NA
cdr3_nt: TGCGCCAGCAGCGCTGACAGCCAGAACACTGAAGCTTTCTTT
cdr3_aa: CASSADSQNTEAFF

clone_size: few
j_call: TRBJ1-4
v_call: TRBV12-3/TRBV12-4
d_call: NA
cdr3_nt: TGTGCCAGCAGCCTTAATGTAGAAAAACTGTTTTTT
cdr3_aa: CASSLNVEKLFF

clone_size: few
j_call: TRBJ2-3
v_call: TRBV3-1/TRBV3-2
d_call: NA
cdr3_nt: TGTGCCAGCAGCTCCGTCCCAGATACGCAGTATTTT
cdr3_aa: CASSSVPDTQYF

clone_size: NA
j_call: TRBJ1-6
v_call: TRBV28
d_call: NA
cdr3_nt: TGTGCCAGCAGCCCGATTGGGAGGGGGAACTATAATTCACCCCTCCACTTT
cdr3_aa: CASSPIGRGNYNSPLHF

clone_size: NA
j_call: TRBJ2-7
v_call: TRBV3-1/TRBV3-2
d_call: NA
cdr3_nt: TGTGCCAGCAGCCCATTGACTACCTCCTACGAGCAGTACTTC
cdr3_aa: CASSPLTTSYEQYF

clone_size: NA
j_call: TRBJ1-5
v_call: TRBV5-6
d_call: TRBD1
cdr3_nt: TGTGCCAGCAGCTCCGACAGGGGAAGACAGCCCCAGCATTTT
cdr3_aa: CASSSDRGRQPQHF

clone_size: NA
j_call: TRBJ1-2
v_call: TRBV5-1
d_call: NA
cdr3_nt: TGCGCCAGCAGCTTTTCCTCCTTGGAGTCGTATGGCTACACCTTC
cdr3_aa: CASSFSSLESYGYTF

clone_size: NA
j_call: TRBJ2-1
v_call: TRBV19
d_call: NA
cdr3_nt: TGTGCCAGTAGTCTCCGAGGGAGTCGGCAGAATGAGCAGTTCTTC
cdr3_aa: CASSLRGSRQNEQFF

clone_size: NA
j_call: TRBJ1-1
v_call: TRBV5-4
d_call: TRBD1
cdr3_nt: TGTGCCAGCAGGACCGGGACAGGGGAGGCTGAAGCTTTCTTT
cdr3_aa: CASRTGTGEAEAFF

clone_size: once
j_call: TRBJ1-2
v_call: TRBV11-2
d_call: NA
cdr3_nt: TGTGCCAGCAGCTTAGGCCTCTATGGCTACACCTTC
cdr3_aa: CASSLGLYGYTF

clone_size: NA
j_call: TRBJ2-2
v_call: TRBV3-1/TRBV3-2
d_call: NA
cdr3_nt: TGTGCCAGCAGCCAAATTCTAGGCGGGGAGCTGTTTTTT
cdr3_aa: CASSQILGGELFF

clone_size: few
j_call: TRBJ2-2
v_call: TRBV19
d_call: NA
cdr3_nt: TGTGCCAGTAGTATCGGGAACACCGGGGAGCTGTTTTTT
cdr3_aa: CASSIGNTGELFF

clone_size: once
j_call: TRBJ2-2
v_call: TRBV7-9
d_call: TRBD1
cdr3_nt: TGTGCCAGCAGCTTAGAAGGGGGCGGCACCGGGGAGCTGTTTTTT
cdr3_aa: CASSLEGGGTGELFF

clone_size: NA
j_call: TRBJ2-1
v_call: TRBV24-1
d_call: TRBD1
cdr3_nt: TGTGCCACCAGTGATTTGCCAGGGGACAGGGTCGACAATGAGCAGTTCTTC
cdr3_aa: CATSDLPGDRVDNEQFF

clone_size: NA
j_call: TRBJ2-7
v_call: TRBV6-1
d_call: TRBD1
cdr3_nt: TGTGCCAGCAGTGAAGTTGGGACAGGGGGCGAAGAGCAGTACTTC
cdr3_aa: CASSEVGTGGEEQYF

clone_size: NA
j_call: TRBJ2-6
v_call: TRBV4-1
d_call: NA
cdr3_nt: TGCGCCAGCAGCCAGAGCCCGTCCTTTCTTGTTGGGGCCAACGTCCTGACTTTC
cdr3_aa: CASSQSPSFLVGANVLTF

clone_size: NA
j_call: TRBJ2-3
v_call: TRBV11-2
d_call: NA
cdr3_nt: TGTGCCAGCACCTCTACCGTTGCAGATACGCAGTATTTT
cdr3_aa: CASTSTVADTQYF

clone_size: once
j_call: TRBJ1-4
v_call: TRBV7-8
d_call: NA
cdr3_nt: TGTGCCAGCAGCTTAGAGGGGTCTGAAAAACTGTTTTTT
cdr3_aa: CASSLEGSEKLFF

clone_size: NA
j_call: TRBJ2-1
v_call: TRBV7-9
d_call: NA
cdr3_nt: TGTGCCAGCAGCCCTCCGGGGAGGGGGGGCTACAATGAGCAGTTCTTC
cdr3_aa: CASSPPGRGGYNEQFF

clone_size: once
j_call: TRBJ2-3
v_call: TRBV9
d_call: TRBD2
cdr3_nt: TGTGCCAGCAGCGTAAGACTAGCGACAGATACGCAGTATTTT
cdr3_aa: CASSVRLATDTQYF

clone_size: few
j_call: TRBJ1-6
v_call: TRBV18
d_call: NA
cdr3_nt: TGTGCCAGCTCACAAGACCTATCAGGGGCTAGCGATTCACCCCTCCACTTT
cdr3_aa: CASSQDLSGASDSPLHF

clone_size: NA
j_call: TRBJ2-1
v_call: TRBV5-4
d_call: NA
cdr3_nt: TGTGCCAGCAGCCCCTACGGAGATGAGCAGTTCTTC
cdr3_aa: CASSPYGDEQFF

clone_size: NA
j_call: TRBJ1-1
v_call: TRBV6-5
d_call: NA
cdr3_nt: TGTGCCAGCAGTTCTCGGGGCACTGAAGCTTTCTTT
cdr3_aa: CASSSRGTEAFF

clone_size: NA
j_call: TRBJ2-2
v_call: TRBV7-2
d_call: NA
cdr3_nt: TGTGCCAGCAGCTTAGAATGGTCCGGGGAGCTGTTTTTT
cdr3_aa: CASSLEWSGELFF

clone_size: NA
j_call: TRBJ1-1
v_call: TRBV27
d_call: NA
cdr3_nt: TGTGCCAGCACCGGCGGGGGGGCCTCCTTTGGGTTCACTGAAGCTTTCTTT
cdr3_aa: CASTGGGASFGFTEAFF

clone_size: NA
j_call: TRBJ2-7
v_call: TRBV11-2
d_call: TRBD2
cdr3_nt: TGTGCCAGCAGCCGGACTAGCGGGTCCTCCTACGAGCAGTACTTC
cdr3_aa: CASSRTSGSSYEQYF

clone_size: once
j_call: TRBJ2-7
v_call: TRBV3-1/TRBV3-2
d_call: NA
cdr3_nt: TGTGCCAGCAGCCAAGGAAAATACAGGGTGGCCTACGAGCAGTACTTC
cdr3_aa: CASSQGKYRVAYEQYF

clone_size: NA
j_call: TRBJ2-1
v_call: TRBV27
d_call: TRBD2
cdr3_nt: TGTGCCAGCAGTCCACTAGCGGGAGAGACTTACGAGCAGTTCTTC
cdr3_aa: CASSPLAGETYEQFF

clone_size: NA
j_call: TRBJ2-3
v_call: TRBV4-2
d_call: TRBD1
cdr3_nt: TGTGCCAGCAGCCAAGATATAGGGGGCTCGACCACAGATACGCAGTATTTT
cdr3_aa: CASSQDIGGSTTDTQYF

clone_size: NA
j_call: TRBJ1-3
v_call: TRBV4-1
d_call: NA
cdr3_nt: TGCGCCAGCAGCCAAGTAGGGGGGAACGGAAACACCATATATTTT
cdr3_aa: CASSQVGGNGNTIYF

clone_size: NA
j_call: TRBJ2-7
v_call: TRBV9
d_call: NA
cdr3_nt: TGTGCCAGCAGCAACCGGGACGGCGCCTACGAGCAGTACTTC
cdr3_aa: CASSNRDGAYEQYF

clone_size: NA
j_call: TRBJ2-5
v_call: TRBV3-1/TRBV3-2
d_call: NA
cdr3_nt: TGTGCCAGCAGCCCTCGTACCGGGGAGAAAGAGACCCAGTACTTC
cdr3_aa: CASSPRTGEKETQYF

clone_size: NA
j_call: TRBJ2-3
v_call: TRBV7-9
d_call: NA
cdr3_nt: TGTGCCAGCAGCTCAATGCAGGGAGCAGATACGCAGTATTTT
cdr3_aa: CASSSMQGADTQYF

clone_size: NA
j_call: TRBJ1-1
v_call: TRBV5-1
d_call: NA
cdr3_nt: TGCGCCAGCAGCTTGGGCCCAGGACGGAACACTGAAGCTTTCTTT
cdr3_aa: CASSLGPGRNTEAFF

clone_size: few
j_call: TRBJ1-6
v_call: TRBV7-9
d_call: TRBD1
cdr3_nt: TGTGCCAGCAGCGTACCGGGACAGGGGAGCTCCTATAATTCACCCCTCCACTTT
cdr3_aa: CASSVPGQGSSYNSPLHF

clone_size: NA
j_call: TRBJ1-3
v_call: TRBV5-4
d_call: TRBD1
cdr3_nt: TGTGCCACCCAGGGGGGTCCTTCAAGAGGAAACACCATATATTTT
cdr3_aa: CATQGGPSRGNTIYF

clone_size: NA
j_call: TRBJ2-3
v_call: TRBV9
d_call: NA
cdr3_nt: TGTGCCAGCAGCGTAATAGATACAGATACGCAGTATTTT
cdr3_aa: CASSVIDTDTQYF

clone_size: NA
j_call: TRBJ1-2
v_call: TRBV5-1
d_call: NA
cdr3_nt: TGCGCCAGCAGCTTGGATCCGACCCAAATCTATGGCTACACCTTC
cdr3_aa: CASSLDPTQIYGYTF

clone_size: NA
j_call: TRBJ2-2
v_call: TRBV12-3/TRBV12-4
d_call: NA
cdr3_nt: TGTGCCATTGGTAGGCCGGAGACCGGGGAGCTGTTTTTT
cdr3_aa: CAIGRPETGELFF

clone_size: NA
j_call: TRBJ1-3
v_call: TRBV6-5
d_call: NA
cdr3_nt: TGTGCCAGCAGCCCCTTGGACGGTGGAAACACCATATATTTT
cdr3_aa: CASSPLDGGNTIYF

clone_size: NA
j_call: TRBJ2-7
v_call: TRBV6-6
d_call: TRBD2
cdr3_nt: TGTGCCAGCACCGTAGCGGGAGGTATTATCGAGCAGTACTTC
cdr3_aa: CASTVAGGIIEQYF

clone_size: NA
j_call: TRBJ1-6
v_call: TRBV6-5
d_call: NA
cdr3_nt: TGTGCCAGCAGTTACGGGGCAGGGGCGAATTCACCCCTCCACTTT
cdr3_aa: CASSYGAGANSPLHF